These 23 T cell receptor beta chains share one sample of origin, sequenced in a study of response to subunit inactivated influenza vaccine. TCRdb re-called the RT-PCR reads with MiXCR, one entry per CDR3 protein. The sample carries fewer than 400,000 distinct CDR3 sequences, just over 20% recorded once. The starting material was PBMCs from blood, obtained about 20 months after vaccination. The receptors shown here come from a man between 50 and 69 years old who received an inactivated influenza vaccine.

The rearrangement uses TRBV5-1 and TRBJ2-7, with D tentatively TRBD1 (6 bases). The length of the CDR3 is 14 residues. Deletions cut 1 base from V and 0 bases from J, with 8 bases between. CDR1 and CDR2 from the germline V gene are SGHRS and YFSETQ. The CDR3 DNA follows: TGCGCCAGCAGCTTGCGAGGGGGCTCCTACGAGCAGTACTTC. It is translated as CASSLRGGSYEQYF.

This clonotype occurred a few times. This chain links TRBV20-1 with TRBJ1-1; 9 nucleotides align to TRBD1. This CDR3 region has 15 residues. With V trimmed by 6 bases and J by 1 base, 9 bases remained unmatched. CDR1 and CDR2 (germline): DFQATT, SNEGSKA (reference sequence). The CDR3 sequence: CSATGQGRGNTEAFF. CDR3 nucleotides: TGCAGTGCCACGGGACAGGGTAGGGGGAACACTGAAGCTTTCTTT.

The chain employs TRBV25-1 and TRBJ1-2; no definite D call. This CDR3 contains 14 residues. Trimming shortened V by 7 bases and J by 0 bases, and 12 bases separated the two germline ends. Germline loops: CDR1 MGHDK, CDR2 SYGVNS. CDR3: CASTKAGTNYGYTF. Here the CDR3 DNA reads TGTGCCAGCACCAAGGCAGGTACTAACTATGGCTACACCTTC.

This clonotype was counted between two and nine times. The chain recombines TRBV3-1 with TRBJ1-4; unclear D gene. The CDR3 has 13 amino acids. Trimming shortened V by 6 bases and J by 0 bases, and 5 bases separated the two germline ends. In germline, CDR1 is LGHDT, CDR2 YNNKEL (reference sequence). CDR3 region: CASRHTTNEKLFF. CDR3 nucleotides: TGTGCCAGCAGACATACAACTAATGAAAAACTGTTTTTT. The variable domain in full, with the rest retrieved from reference TRBV3-1 and TRBJ1-4, is DTAVSQTPKYLVTQMGNDKSIKCEQNLGHDTMYWYKQDSKKFLKIMFSYNNKELIINETVPNRFSPKSPDKAHLNLHINSLELGDSAVYFCASRHTTNEKLFFGSGTQLSVL.

The V and J genes are TRBV19 and TRBJ2-7; D not resolved. CDR1 and CDR2 from the germline V gene are LNHDA and SQIVND (reference sequence). CDR3 size: 11 residues. Trimming took 8 bases from V and 6 from J, leaving 11 bases between them. The CDR3 DNA follows: TGTGCCAGTCGTAGTGGGCCCGAGCAGTACTTC. Protein: CASRSGPEQYF.

This clonotype was counted at least ten times. The chain combines TRBV12-3 or TRBV12-4 with TRBJ1-4; no clear D gene. V was clipped by 5 bases and J by 8 bases, with 12 bases between them. The CDR3 sequence is 13 residues long. CDR3 residues: CASSPSTWEKLFF. The DNA for the CDR3 is TGTGCCAGCAGTCCCTCGACATGGGAAAAACTGTTTTTT.

The V call is TRBV6-5, the J call TRBJ2-4, with D possibly matching TRBD2 (6 bases). Germline V CDR1 and CDR2: MNHEY, SVGAGI. With 1 base removed from V and 6 bases from J, the gap between germline ends came to 10 bases. CDR3 length: 14 amino acids. CDR3 sequence reads: CASSYFGGVNIQYF. The CDR3, as DNA: TGTGCCAGCAGTTACTTTGGAGGGGTAAACATTCAGTACTTC.

This clonotype has just a few counts. The rearrangement uses TRBV20-1 and TRBJ2-7; TRBD1 agrees at 8 bases. The CDR3 extends over 14 amino acids. Trimming removed 1 base from V and 4 bases from J; junction bases left unmatched: 6. CDR1 and CDR2 from the germline V gene are DFQATT and SNEGSKA (reference sequence). Written as DNA, the CDR3 is TGCAGTGCTAGAGGTGACAGGGGCATATACGAGCAGTACTTC. It is translated as CSARGDRGIYEQYF.

In its sample, this clonotype was seen many times. V gene TRBV9 combines with J gene TRBJ1-2; D gene unclear. The CDR3 is made up of 15 amino acids. Germline CDR1 is SGDLS and CDR2 is YYNGEE. With 0 bases removed from V and 6 bases from J, the gap between germline ends came to 15 bases. The CDR3 sequence: CASSVAPGVGHGYTF. The CDR3, as DNA: TGTGCCAGCAGCGTAGCTCCTGGGGTCGGGCATGGCTACACCTTC.

The rearrangement uses TRBV10-3 and TRBJ1-2; maybe TRBD1 (5 bases). Trimming stripped 10 bases from V and 3 bases from J, with 18 bases between. The CDR3 runs 14 residues. CDR1 is ENHRY, CDR2 SYGVKD, per germline. The CDR3 bases are TGTGCCACACAATTCTCCAGGGTTGACTATGGCTACACCTTC. Translated: CATQFSRVDYGYTF.

This chain links TRBV5-1 with TRBJ2-1; D possibly corresponds to TRBD1 (6 bases). The CDR3 covers 17 residues. Germline CDR1 reads SGHRS; CDR2 reads YFSETQ. The V end lost 1 base, the J end lost 2 bases, and 16 bases lay between the germline ends. CDR3 bases: TGCGCCAGCAGCTTGACCGGGACACACGACCCCTACAATGAGCAGTTCTTC. It is translated as CASSLTGTHDPYNEQFF.

This clonotype was seen only a few times. The rearrangement links TRBV2 to TRBJ2-7; TRBD1 agrees at 10 bases. Germline values: CDR1 SNHLY, CDR2 FYNNEI. The J segment lost 1 base and the V segment lost 2 bases, leaving 2 bases of the junction unmatched. This CDR3 is 15 amino acids long. CDR3 DNA sequence: TGTGCCAGCAGTGAAATGGGACAGGGGTCCTACGAGCAGTACTTC. Its protein product is CASSEMGQGSYEQYF.

At least ten counts were recorded for this clonotype. The V and J genes are TRBV20-1 and TRBJ1-2; maybe TRBD1 (6 bases). The CDR3 sequence is 17 residues long. Germline CDR1 and CDR2: DFQATT and SNEGSKA (reference sequence). V was shortened by 4 bases and J by 1 base, with 22 bases between the two germline ends. The CDR3 DNA reads as TGCAGTGCTACCCGAACAATAAGGACAGCAATTAACTATGGCTACACCTTC. This gives the protein CSATRTIRTAINYGYTF.

This clonotype was detected many times. This chain links TRBV20-1 with TRBJ1-1, with a possible D match to TRBD1 (6 bases). This CDR3 contains 14 residues. V was pared by 0 bases and J by 5 bases, with 13 bases between. The germline CDR1 and CDR2 sequences are DFQATT and SNEGSKA (reference sequence). The CDR3 region is CSAREGALRTEAFF. The CDR3 DNA reads as TGCAGTGCTAGAGAGGGGGCCCTCCGGACTGAAGCTTTCTTT.

The chain recombines TRBV27 with TRBJ1-1, with a possible D match to TRBD1 (6 bases). The germline CDR1 and CDR2 sequences are MNHEY and SMNVEV (reference sequence). The CDR3 covers 15 residues. Between the trimmed V and J ends, which lost 5 bases and 11 bases, there was a span of 24 bases. The CDR3, as DNA: TGTGCCAGCAGTCCGGGGACAAGGCCGGCCGTTGTGGCTTTCTTT. It yields the protein CASSPGTRPAVVAFF.

The CDR3 here is CASSQESGTGSYEQYF. The CDR3 DNA reads TGTGCCAGCAGCCAAGAGTCCGGGACAGGGTCCTACGAGCAGTACTTC. The rearrangement joins TRBV4-2 to TRBJ2-7, with 9 positions matching TRBD1. V lost 0 bases and J lost 1; bases outside the gene matches: 4. Germline CDR1 and CDR2: LGHNA and YNFKEQ. This CDR3 region has 16 residues.

The CDR3 DNA sequence: TGCGCCAGCAGCTTGCTCGACAGGGGGCCTTCCTACGAGCAGTACTTC. Amino acid sequence: CASSLLDRGPSYEQYF. The chain joins TRBV5-1 to TRBJ2-7, with 10 bases that match TRBD1. The V segment lost 1 base and the J segment 1 base; nucleotides outside the gene matches: 5. CDR1 and CDR2 (germline): SGHRS, YFSETQ. This CDR3 comprises 16 residues.

The chain combines TRBV5-1 with TRBJ2-3; D gene unclear. Germline CDR1 SGHRS, CDR2 YFSETQ. This CDR3 spans 13 amino acids. V was trimmed by 3 bases and J by 5 bases, leaving 10 bases between them. CDR3 DNA: TGCGCCAGCAGCTACCGCGCCGGAGATACGCAGTATTTT. Protein sequence: CASSYRAGDTQYF.

V is TRBV11-2 and J is TRBJ2-2; no reliable D call. V was trimmed by 1 base and J by 0 bases, leaving 12 bases between them. This CDR3 is built from 17 residues. The V gene's germline CDR1 is SGHAT and CDR2 FQNNGV. CDR3 sequence: CASSLVVRLTNTGELFF. The DNA for the CDR3 is TGTGCCAGCAGCTTAGTTGTCAGGCTCACGAACACCGGGGAGCTGTTTTTT.

V gene TRBV6-5 combines with J gene TRBJ2-1; weak D call: TRBD2 (5 bases). V shed 0 bases and J shed 6 bases, with 9 bases lying between them. Germline V gene data show CDR1 as MNHEY and CDR2 as SVGAGI. The CDR3 spans 14 residues. Written as DNA, the CDR3 is TGTGCCAGCAGTTACTCGACGAGCGGCAATGAGCAGTTCTTC. This gives the protein CASSYSTSGNEQFF.

This clonotype was seen a few times. This chain connects TRBV4-2 to TRBJ2-1; 7 bases line up with TRBD2. This CDR3 contains 17 residues. Germline V gene sequence: CDR1 LGHNA, CDR2 YNFKEQ. The V gene end was trimmed by 0 bases and the J gene end by 9 bases; junction bases not matched to a gene: 14. Written as DNA, the CDR3 is TGTGCCAGCAGCCAAGAGAGGTTAGCGGGCCCCCTGGGTGAGCAGTTCTTC. Translation: CASSQERLAGPLGEQFF.

This clonotype was picked up a small number of times. This chain uses TRBV29-1 with TRBJ1-2; D is uncertain. This CDR3 comprises 14 residues. Germline V lookup: CDR1 SQVTM, CDR2 ANQGSEA. The ends were cut back, 7 bases at V and 4 bases at J, with 19 bases in the middle. The CDR3 nucleotides read TGCAGCGCCCTCGGGGTCTTGGGGAGCTATGGCTACACCTTC. Protein product: CSALGVLGSYGYTF.

The table lists this clonotype with a few counts. The chain recombines TRBV11-1 with TRBJ1-1; 12 bases line up with TRBD1. CDR3 length equals 18 residues. Trimming removed 3 bases from V and 1 base from J; junction bases left unmatched: 9. The germline V gene encodes CDR1 SGHAT and CDR2 FQDESV (reference sequence). CDR3 nucleotide sequence: TGTGCCAGCAGCTTCTCCGGGACAGGGGGCGCCTGGAACACTGAAGCTTTCTTT. It translates to CASSFSGTGGAWNTEAFF.